A selection of T cell receptor beta chains follows, all from one sample in a study of blood T cell repertoires in COVID-19. The method was immunoSEQ multiplex PCR; TCRdb's version includes in-frame clones alone and lacks a portion of them. Altogether over 250,000 clones are present, under 90% being singletons, with the ten largest covering 1.9%. Material: PBMCs or T cells enriched from blood (not recorded which). The receptors stem from a woman aged 55 to 70 who had recovered from COVID-19. Each CDR3 is given with its conserved first and last residue. The D gene is left open where the match is weak. Clone size is shown for a subset of rows, as once, few, many or a class of expanded clone.

D	J	V	size	DNA	CDR3
NA	TRBJ1-2	TRBV27	NA	TGTGCCAGCAGTTTATCCCCAGGGGCCGGTTCTAACTATGGCTACACCTTC	CASSLSPGAGSNYGYTF
NA	TRBJ2-1	TRBV2	once	TGTGCCAGCAGTGAAAGGACTCCTGAGCAGTTCTTC	CASSERTPEQFF
NA	TRBJ1-2	TRBV12-5	NA	TGTGCTAGTGGGCCAGGAGGGGCTGATGGCTACACCTTC	CASGPGGADGYTF
NA	TRBJ1-6	TRBV5-8	NA	TGTGCCAGTGGGGCAGGGCGGAATTCACCCCTCCACTTT	CASGAGRNSPLHF
NA	TRBJ1-1	TRBV2	NA	TGTGCCAGCCTTAGCGATTTGAACACTGAAGCTTTCTTT	CASLSDLNTEAFF
NA	TRBJ1-2	TRBV10-3	NA	TGTGCCATCAGTTCCAGGGATTTGACCTATGGCTACACCTTC	CAISSRDLTYGYTF
TRBD1	TRBJ2-7	TRBV28	NA	TGTGCCAGCAGTTCGACAACAACCGGGACAGGATTCTACGAGCAGTACTTC	CASSSTTTGTGFYEQYF
NA	TRBJ1-3	TRBV7-9	NA	TGTGCCAGCAGTGTCGGGATGGGGGGTTTCTCTGGAAACACCATATATTTT	CASSVGMGGFSGNTIYF
NA	TRBJ2-5	TRBV30	NA	TGTGCCTGGAGTGTATCAGGTTCGGAGACCCAGTACTTC	CAWSVSGSETQYF
TRBD1	TRBJ1-4	TRBV5-6	NA	TGTGCCAGCAGCTTGGACAGGGGCCTTGAAAAACTGTTTTTT	CASSLDRGLEKLFF
TRBD1	TRBJ2-5	TRBV5-8	NA	TGTGCCAGCAGCCCGGGACAGGGTGGGGAGACCCAGTACTTC	CASSPGQGGETQYF
NA	TRBJ1-5	TRBV28	NA	TGTGCCAGCAGTAACGCCGGGAGGACCGGCAATCAGCCCCAGCATTTT	CASSNAGRTGNQPQHF
NA	TRBJ2-5	TRBV6-5	NA	TGTGCCAGCAGTCTGGACTCCCCCTGGGAGACCCAGTACTTC	CASSLDSPWETQYF
NA	TRBJ2-7	TRBV15	NA	TGTGCCACCAGCAGAGATCTGGCCTCCTACGAGCAGTACTTC	CATSRDLASYEQYF
NA	TRBJ1-1	TRBV7-3	NA	TGTGCCAGCAGCTCCCTGGGATGGGGAGACACTGAAGCTTTCTTT	CASSSLGWGDTEAFF
NA	TRBJ1-6	TRBV24-1	NA	TGTGCCACCAGTGACACAGGGAGTTCACCCCTCCACTTT	CATSDTGSSPLHF
NA	TRBJ2-3	TRBV5-5	NA	TGTGCCAGCAGCTTGGGGAGCCGACCGACTAGCACAGATACGCAGTATTTT	CASSLGSRPTSTDTQYF
TRBD1	TRBJ1-2	TRBV12-3/TRBV12-4	NA	TGTGCCAGCAGTTTCGGACAGGGAGCTGGCTACACCTTC	CASSFGQGAGYTF
TRBD1	TRBJ1-1	TRBV5-3	NA	TGTGCCAGAAGCCGAAGCAGGGGGAACGACACTGAAGCTTTCTTT	CARSRSRGNDTEAFF
NA	TRBJ2-2	TRBV30	NA	TGTGCCTGCCCGCGAAGCAGCGTCACCGGGGAGCTGTTTTTT	CACPRSSVTGELFF
TRBD1	TRBJ2-5	TRBV24-1	NA	TGTGCCACATTCTTCCACCGGGACAGGGGTTGTCAAGAGACCCAGTACTTC	CATFFHRDRGCQETQYF
TRBD1	TRBJ1-5	TRBV18	NA	TGTGCCAGCTCACAAGCTGGGCAGGGGGGAGGTCAGCCCCAGCATTTT	CASSQAGQGGGQPQHF
NA	TRBJ1-2	TRBV6-5	NA	TGTGCCAGCAGTTCCACCCCCCAAGCTGGTGGCTACACCTTC	CASSSTPQAGGYTF
NA	TRBJ2-3	TRBV28	NA	TGTGCCAGCAGTTCCCCCCAAGAGTCTAGCACAGATACGCAGTATTTT	CASSSPQESSTDTQYF
TRBD2	TRBJ2-1	TRBV11-3	NA	TGTGCCAGCAGCTTATCTAGCGGGAGGGGTAATGAGCAGTTCTTC	CASSLSSGRGNEQFF
NA	TRBJ1-2	TRBV2	NA	TGTGCCAGCAATTATCGACAGGCGACCTATGGCTACACCTTC	CASNYRQATYGYTF
NA	TRBJ2-2	TRBV5-4	NA	TGTGCCAGCAGCTTTACAGGTACCGGGGAGCTGTTTTTT	CASSFTGTGELFF
NA	TRBJ1-4	TRBV6-5	once	TGTGCCAGCCACCTAGGAGCAACTAATGAAAAACTGTTTTTT	CASHLGATNEKLFF
TRBD1	TRBJ2-3	TRBV11-2	NA	TGTGCCAGCAGCACCGGGACAGGGGTCGCAGATACGCAGTATTTT	CASSTGTGVADTQYF
NA	TRBJ2-7	TRBV9	few	TGTGCCAGCAGCCCCTACACAGGGTATAACGAGCAGTACTTC	CASSPYTGYNEQYF
NA	TRBJ1-2	TRBV2	once	TGTGCCAGCCCCTCCAGGGACTATGGCTACACCTTC	CASPSRDYGYTF
NA	TRBJ2-5	TRBV11-2	few	TGTGCCAGCAGCCGAACTTTCGCGGGGCCTGAGGCCCAGTACTTC	CASSRTFAGPEAQYF
TRBD1	TRBJ1-5	TRBV2	NA	TGTGCCAGCACAGGACAGGGAAGTCAGCCCCAGCATTTT	CASTGQGSQPQHF
TRBD2	TRBJ2-1	TRBV6-5	NA	TGTGCCAGCAGTATGGCGGGAGGGAACAATGAGCAGTTCTTC	CASSMAGGNNEQFF
NA	TRBJ2-4	TRBV2	NA	TGTGCCAGCAGGTCGGACAGAAGTATCCACTTC	CASRSDRSIHF
NA	TRBJ1-6	TRBV27	NA	TGTGCCAGCACTAAACCCCTCCACTTT	CASTKPLHF
NA	TRBJ1-1	TRBV20-1	few	TGCAGTGCCAAGGGGACTGAAGCTTTCTTT	CSAKGTEAFF
TRBD1	TRBJ1-5	TRBV15	NA	TGTGCCACCAGCAGAGATTTGCAGCGAAGGGGGCAGGGCAATCAGCCCCAGCATTTT	CATSRDLQRRGQGNQPQHF
NA	TRBJ2-7	TRBV6-5	few	TGTGCCAGCAGTTACTCGGGAGTCATGGCTACCTACGAGCAGTACTTC	CASSYSGVMATYEQYF
NA	TRBJ1-5	TRBV27	NA	TGTGCCAGCAAGGGGAGGGACAATCAGCCCCAGCATTTT	CASKGRDNQPQHF
NA	TRBJ1-1	TRBV5-4	NA	TGTGCCAGCAGTTCTGGCGGCCTGATAATGAACACTGAAGCTTTCTTT	CASSSGGLIMNTEAFF
NA	TRBJ1-4	TRBV19	NA	TGTGCCAGTAGTATATTGAGGATGGGGCCGAGTGAAAAACTGTTTTTT	CASSILRMGPSEKLFF
TRBD1	TRBJ2-5	TRBV10-3	NA	TGTGCCATCATGGACCGGACAGGGCTTAGGTCGGAGACCCAGTACTTC	CAIMDRTGLRSETQYF
NA	TRBJ2-1	TRBV24-1	NA	TGTGCCACCAGTCCGGAGGGACTCCACTACAATGAGCAGTTCTTC	CATSPEGLHYNEQFF
TRBD1	TRBJ1-4	TRBV2	NA	TGTGCCAGCAGACGGACAGGGGATAATGAAAAACTGTTTTTT	CASRRTGDNEKLFF